A selection of T cell receptor beta chains follows, all from one sample in a study of T cell repertoires in cytomegalovirus infection. These TCRs' antigens remain unknown. One entry per CDR3 protein, called by TCRdb with MiXCR from the reads. The repertoire consists of hundreds of thousands of distinct CDR3 sequences, with 30% to 35% occurring once and the leading ten covering 18%. The input for sequencing was cultured PBMCs, taken from culture after CMV antigen stimulation. These receptor sequences come from a human donor in good health (CMV status not recorded). Some clones in this sample may be carry-over from other donors' samples. CDR3s include the opening cysteine and the closing phenylalanine or tryptophan. D genes are given only for firm matches. The listing skips clone size in some rows; elsewhere it reads once, few, many or a size class.

V	size	J	D	DNA	CDR3
TRBV7-9	few	TRBJ1-2	-	TGTGCCAGCCCTCATCGCCGCCAGGGGCAGAACTATGGCTACACCTTC	CASPHRRQGQNYGYTF
TRBV20-1	-	TRBJ2-3	TRBD1	TGCAGTGCAATCCGGACAGGGGTCCACACAGATACGCAGTATTTT	CSAIRTGVHTDTQYF
TRBV6-5	few	TRBJ2-2	-	TGTGCCAGCAGTTTCGGACGGAGGAACACCGGGGAGCTGTTTTTT	CASSFGRRNTGELFF
TRBV28	few	TRBJ2-2	-	TGTGCCAGTATCGTGGCGGGGTACACCGGGGAGCTGTTTTTT	CASIVAGYTGELFF
TRBV28	few	TRBJ1-4	-	TGTGCCAGCAGTCCCAGGACGGTTGATGAAAAACTGTTTTTT	CASSPRTVDEKLFF
TRBV4-1	few	TRBJ2-5	-	TGCGCCAGCAGCCAAGGGAACAGGGTGCAAGAGACCCAGTACTTC	CASSQGNRVQETQYF
TRBV11-2	few	TRBJ1-1	-	TGTGCCAGCAGCTTATTTTCTATCAAACTCATGAACACTGAAGCTTTCTTT	CASSLFSIKLMNTEAFF
TRBV7-2	many	TRBJ2-3	TRBD2	TGTGCCAGCAGCCCAACGGGACTAGCGGCACCCCGGCCTTCAGATACGCAGTATTTT	CASSPTGLAAPRPSDTQYF
TRBV5-6	-	TRBJ1-5	TRBD1	TGTGCCAGCAGCTCGCTGGACAGGAGCAATCAGCCCCAGCATTTT	CASSSLDRSNQPQHF
TRBV7-6	few	TRBJ2-5	-	TGTGCCAGCAGCTCCGGAGCGGGAGAGACCCAGTACTTC	CASSSGAGETQYF
TRBV4-3	few	TRBJ2-3	-	TGCGCCAGCAGCCAAGGTCCTTTCACAGATACGCAGTATTTT	CASSQGPFTDTQYF
TRBV7-2	many	TRBJ1-6	TRBD1	TGTGCCAGCAGCCCGCGGACAGGGTTGAATTCACCCCTCCACTTT	CASSPRTGLNSPLHF
TRBV7-2	few	TRBJ1-4	-	TGTGCCAGCAGCCCCGCCGGGTGGGCTAATGAAAAACTGTTTTTT	CASSPAGWANEKLFF
TRBV4-1	-	TRBJ2-5	-	TGCGCCAGCAGCCGCCCGGGCGGAGGAGAGACCCAGTACTTC	CASSRPGGGETQYF
TRBV2	-	TRBJ1-6	-	TGTGCCAGCAGTGTCGATGGAACCCTCCACTTT	CASSVDGTLHF
TRBV6-1	-	TRBJ2-3	-	TGTGCCAGCAGTGATGTTTTAGGGGGGTCAGATACGCAGTATTTT	CASSDVLGGSDTQYF
TRBV3-1	-	TRBJ1-1	-	TGTGCCAGCAGCCGAAGCACTGAAGCTTTCTTT	CASSRSTEAFF
TRBV12-3/TRBV12-4	few	TRBJ1-2	-	TGTGCCAGCAGTACCGGACCACGCCAGGGCTACACCTTC	CASSTGPRQGYTF
TRBV20-1	-	TRBJ2-3	-	TGCAGTGCTAGAGAGGCAGAGGATACGCAGTATTTT	CSAREAEDTQYF
TRBV6-1	many	TRBJ2-7	-	TGTGCCAGCAGTGACATGGACACTGATTACTCCTACGAGCAGTACTTC	CASSDMDTDYSYEQYF
TRBV6-6	few	TRBJ1-1	-	TGTGCCAGCAGTTACGGTCCAGGGAATGGGAACACTGAAGCTTTCTTT	CASSYGPGNGNTEAFF
TRBV19	once	TRBJ2-1	TRBD1	TGTGCCAGTAGTAGCCGGGACAGGGCGGATGAGCAGTTCTTC	CASSSRDRADEQFF
TRBV20-1	-	TRBJ1-3	-	TGCAGTGCTAGAGAGGGGGGAAACACCATATATTTT	CSAREGGNTIYF
TRBV20-1	-	TRBJ2-7	-	TGCAGTGTCTCAAACGTCCAGGACGAGCAGTACTTC	CSVSNVQDEQYF
TRBV27	-	TRBJ2-7	TRBD2	TGTGCCAGCAAGTCCCTAGCGGGTGTTCACGAGCAGTACTTC	CASKSLAGVHEQYF
TRBV4-2	once	TRBJ2-7	-	TGTGCCAGCAGCCAAGCCCAAAGCGGCTACGAGCAGTACTTC	CASSQAQSGYEQYF
TRBV19	few	TRBJ2-1	TRBD2	TGTGCCAGTAGTATAGAAATGGGTTCCAGCGGGGGTCCCTACAATGAGCAGTTCTTC	CASSIEMGSSGGPYNEQFF
TRBV29-1	-	TRBJ2-3	TRBD2	TGCAGCGTTCAACTAGCGGGGACAGATACGCAGTATTTT	CSVQLAGTDTQYF
TRBV19	-	TRBJ2-2	TRBD2	TGTGCCAGTAGAAGACTAGCGGGATTGGGCGGGGAGCTGTTTTTT	CASRRLAGLGGELFF
TRBV5-6	many	TRBJ2-2	-	TGTGCCAGCAGCTTGGTCCTTTGGGGCCCCCAGGACGGGGAGCTGTTTTTT	CASSLVLWGPQDGELFF
TRBV4-1	few	TRBJ2-5	-	TGCGCCAGCAGCCTAGGGGGGTCTAACGTCGCCCAGTACTTC	CASSLGGSNVAQYF
TRBV7-9	-	TRBJ1-1	-	TGTGCCAGCAGCTTACGGATGGGGATTGGAACTGAAGCTTTCTTT	CASSLRMGIGTEAFF
TRBV7-9	-	TRBJ2-5	-	TGTGCCAGCAGGTCTAAAGAGACCCAGTACTTC	CASRSKETQYF
TRBV12-3/TRBV12-4	-	TRBJ2-1	-	TGTGCCAGCAGTTCAAACGATCACAATGAGCAGTTCTTC	CASSSNDHNEQFF
TRBV4-1	-	TRBJ1-1	-	TGCGCCAGCAGCCAATGGGGGCAGACGAACACTGAAGCTTTCTTT	CASSQWGQTNTEAFF
TRBV19	-	TRBJ1-6	-	TGTGCCAGTACTCAACCGGGACTGACATATAATTCACCCCTCCACTTT	CASTQPGLTYNSPLHF
TRBV7-9	few	TRBJ2-7	-	TGTGCCGGACAGCCCACCCCGGCGGACGAGCAGTACTTC	CAGQPTPADEQYF
TRBV14	-	TRBJ2-3	TRBD2	TGTGCCAGCAGCCAAGACGGGGTCGGTTCGGCTAGCGGGTTCCGCACAGATACGCAGTATTTT	CASSQDGVGSASGFRTDTQYF
TRBV7-2	many	TRBJ2-5	-	TGTGCCAGCAGCTTAGCGCGGCATTGGGCCCAAGAGACCCAGTACTTC	CASSLARHWAQETQYF
TRBV12-5	few	TRBJ2-1	-	TGTGCTAGTGGTTTGGTAGCGGGTTCCTACAATGAGCAGTTCTTC	CASGLVAGSYNEQFF
TRBV2	few	TRBJ2-2	-	TGTGCCAGCAGTGTAGTCGCGGGGTGGTCCGGGGAGCTGTTTTTT	CASSVVAGWSGELFF
TRBV20-1	-	TRBJ2-7	TRBD2	TGCAGTGCTACTAGCGGAACCTACGAGCAGTACTTC	CSATSGTYEQYF
TRBV6-8	-	TRBJ1-1	-	TGTGCCAGCAGTCTACCCGGACTGCTGAACACTGAAGCTTTCTTT	CASSLPGLLNTEAFF
TRBV20-1	-	TRBJ2-1	TRBD2	TGCAGTGCTACGGGACTAGCGGTCAATGAGCAGTTCTTC	CSATGLAVNEQFF
TRBV4-3	-	TRBJ1-3	-	TGCGCCAGCAGCCCCGCTGAGGGGCGGGACACCATATATTTT	CASSPAEGRDTIYF
TRBV7-8	-	TRBJ2-5	-	TGTGCCAGCAGCTTGACCCACACCTTGGAGACCCAGTACTTC	CASSLTHTLETQYF
TRBV4-1	few	TRBJ2-7	-	TGCGCCAGCAGCCAAGATTCGGGAGCAGGGGTATTCGAGCAGTACTTC	CASSQDSGAGVFEQYF